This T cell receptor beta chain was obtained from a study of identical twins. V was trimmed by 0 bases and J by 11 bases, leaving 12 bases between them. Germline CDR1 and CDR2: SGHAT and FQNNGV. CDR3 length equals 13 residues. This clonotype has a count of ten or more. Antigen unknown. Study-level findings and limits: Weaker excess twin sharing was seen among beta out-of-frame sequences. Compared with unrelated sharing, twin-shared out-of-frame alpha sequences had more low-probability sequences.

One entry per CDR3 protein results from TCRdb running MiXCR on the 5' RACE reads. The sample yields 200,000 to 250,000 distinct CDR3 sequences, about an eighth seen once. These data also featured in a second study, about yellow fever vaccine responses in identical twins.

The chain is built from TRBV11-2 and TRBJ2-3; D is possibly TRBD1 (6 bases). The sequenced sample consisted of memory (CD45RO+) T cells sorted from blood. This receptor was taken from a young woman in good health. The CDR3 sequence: CASSLDSGRGQYF. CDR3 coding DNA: TGTGCCAGCAGCTTAGATTCGGGCAGGGGGCAGTATTTT.